The source of this TCR beta chain is a study of T cell responses to AZD1222 COVID-19 vaccine. Profiling relied on immunoSEQ multiplex PCR, and the TCRdb table lists in-frame clones only, not all of them. The top ten hold roughly 12% of the sample, which has tens of thousands of clones, around 89% seen once. The V end was cut by 4 bases, the J end by 4 bases, with 19 bases between. Germline V lookup: CDR1 LNHDA, CDR2 SQIVND (reference sequence). The CDR3 is 16 amino acids. Comment on this clone: As yet, its antigen is unknown.

Whether given at about 4 or about 12 weeks, second doses were pooled. The study's findings and limits: Nearly half of spike-specific TCRs reportedly go after variant regions that carry no mutations. Most donors were white British, females outnumbered males, and clonal diversity was possibly underestimated.

The V gene is TRBV19, the J gene TRBJ1-2; possible D gene TRBD1, 6 bases. This sample comprised peripheral blood, obtained 28 days after the second AZD1222 dose. This clonotype originated in an adult who received the AZD1222 COVID-19 vaccine. The CDR3 nucleotides are TGTGCCAGTAGTAGTCTGAGGGACAAGCCCGTCTATGGCTACACCTTC. This gives the protein CASSSLRDKPVYGYTF.